The 10 T cell receptor beta chains below come from one sample, sequenced in a study of cytomegalovirus exposure and HLA in healthy donors. The table came from immunoSEQ multiplex PCR; TCRdb's copy has only in-frame clones and leaves some out. The table records 120,000 or so clones, 85% to 90% of them present only once. Material: PBMCs. All receptors derive from a young woman in good health and CMV-seropositive.

Here the CDR3 reads CASSEGPGRLGGYTF. Here the CDR3 DNA reads TGTGCCAGCAGTGAAGGCCCGGGTCGTCTCGGTGGCTACACCTTC. V gene TRBV2 combines with J gene TRBJ1-2; unclear D gene. V dropped 1 base and J dropped 7 bases, with 16 bases sitting between them. This CDR3 has 15 amino acids. The germline CDR1 and CDR2 sequences are SNHLY and FYNNEI.

The count of this clone is one. The chain carries TRBV7-7 and TRBJ2-5; TRBD1 agrees at 7 bases. This CDR3 spans 13 amino acids. The trim removed 5 bases at V and 5 bases at J, leaving 5 bases unmatched. Germline V gene data show CDR1 as SSHAT and CDR2 as FNYEAQ (reference sequence). In DNA, the CDR3 is TGTGCCAGCAGCAGAGGGGGCTGGGAGACCCAGTACTTC. This gives the protein CASSRGGWETQYF.

V gene TRBV7-2 combines with J gene TRBJ2-7, with D perhaps TRBD2 (5 bases). This CDR3 contains 12 residues. Per germline, CDR1 SGHTA and CDR2 FQGNSA. V lost 3 bases and J lost 3, with 6 bases in between. CDR3 sequence reads: CASSFGDYEQYF. The CDR3 nucleotides read TGTGCCAGCAGCTTCGGGGACTACGAGCAGTACTTC.

The rearrangement links TRBV7-9 to TRBJ2-1; 8 bases agree with TRBD2. With 5 bases clipped from V and 9 bases from J, the junction kept 12 bases outside the gene matches. CDR1 SEHNR and CDR2 FQNEAQ come from the germline V gene (reference sequence). The CDR3 spans 15 residues. CDR3 bases: TGTGCCAGCAGCCACACCGGGACTAGTTATAGTGAGCAGTTCTTC. This codes for CASSHTGTSYSEQFF. The whole variable domain, remainder taken from reference TRBV7-9 and TRBJ2-1, is DTGVSQNPRHKITKRGQNVTFRCDPISEHNRLYWYRQTLGQGPEFLTYFQNEAQLEKSRLLSDRFSAERPKGSFSTLEIQRTEQGDSAMYLCASSHTGTSYSEQFFGPGTRLTVL.

J is TRBJ2-1 and V is TRBV2, with D possibly TRBD2 on 6 matching bases. The CDR3 consists of 13 residues. V was shortened by 7 bases and J by 1 base, with 8 bases between the two germline ends. Germline V lookup: CDR1 SNHLY, CDR2 FYNNEI. In nucleotides, the CDR3 is TGTGCCAGCAATCGGGGGTCCTACAATGAGCAGTTCTTC. Amino acid sequence: CASNRGSYNEQFF.

The J gene is TRBJ2-7, the V gene TRBV28; no reliable D call. This CDR3 contains 13 residues. Trimming cost V 5 bases and J 4 bases, with 12 bases left between them. Germline CDR1 reads MDHEN; CDR2 reads SYDVKM. CDR3 nucleotides: TGTGCCAGCAGTCACCGAACTCCTTACGAGCAGTACTTC. Its protein product is CASSHRTPYEQYF. Based on the CDR3 plus reference TRBV28 and TRBJ2-7, the full variable domain is DVKVTQSSRYLVKRTGEKVFLECVQDMDHENMFWYRQDPGLGLRLIYFSYDVKMKEKGDIPEGYSVSREKKERFSLILESASTNQTSMYLCASSHRTPYEQYFGPGTRLTVT.

The chain joins TRBV30 to TRBJ1-1, with a possible D match to TRBD1 (5 bases). The length of the CDR3 is 11 residues. The germline V and J ends were trimmed by 5 bases and 5 bases, with 9 bases remaining between them. In germline, CDR1 is GTSNPN, CDR2 SVGIG (reference sequence). CDR3 nucleotides: TGTGCCTGGGCAGGGTGGACTGAAGCTTTCTTT. It translates to CAWAGWTEAFF. Full variable domain (remainder filled in from reference TRBV30 and TRBJ1-1): SQTIHQWPATLVQPVGSPLSLECTVEGTSNPNLYWYRQAAGRGLQLLFYSVGIGQISSEVPQNLSASRPQDRQFILSSKKLLLSDSGFYLCAWAGWTEAFFGQGTRLTVV.

This clone has a single count. The rearrangement uses TRBV5-6 and TRBJ1-1; TRBD1 matches at 8 bases. Unmatched junction bases numbered 8, after V lost 4 bases and J lost 0 bases. The CDR3 runs 16 residues. Germline CDR1 is SGHDT and CDR2 is YYEEEE. CDR3 sequence reads: CASSPRGPIVNTEAFF. The CDR3 nucleotides are TGTGCCAGCAGCCCCAGGGGGCCCATAGTGAACACTGAAGCTTTCTTT. Using reference TRBV5-6 and TRBJ1-1 for the parts outside the CDR3, the full variable domain is DAGVTQSPTHLIKTRGQQVTLRCSPKSGHDTVSWYQQALGQGPQFIFQYYEEEERQRGNFPDRFSGHQFPNYSSELNVNALLLGDSALYLCASSPRGPIVNTEAFFGQGTRLTVV.

This rearrangement joins TRBV23-1 to TRBJ1-1; D perhaps matches TRBD1 (5 bases). TRBV23-1 is flagged as an ORF with uncertain function. The CDR3 runs 19 residues. V lost 3 bases and J 1 base, leaving 24 bases between the germline ends. CDR3 nucleotide sequence: TGCGCCAGCAGTCACCCGAAAAATACGGGGGGAGGTCCGAACACTGAAGCTTTCTTT. Its translation is CASSHPKNTGGGPNTEAFF.

The gene calls are TRBV2 and TRBJ2-7; 10 bases are a match to TRBD1. Trimming cost V 2 bases and J 6 bases; bases outside gene matches: 7. Per the germline V gene, CDR1 is SNHLY and CDR2 is FYNNEI. The CDR3 spans 15 residues. CDR3 bases: TGTGCCAGCAGTGAATCCGGGACAGGGGCCGGCGAGCAGTACTTC. This sequence encodes CASSESGTGAGEQYF.